This TCR beta chain was recorded in a study of radiotherapy plus CTLA-4 blockade in lung cancer. Study observations and caveats: Among reported predictors of response, early blood T cell clone dynamics with interferon-beta performed best.

Germline assignment: CDR1 SGHTA and CDR2 FQGTGA. The length of the CDR3 is 17 residues. Between the trimmed V and J ends, which lost 2 bases and 8 bases, there was a span of 21 bases. Sequenced by immunoSEQ multiplex PCR; TCRdb stores in-frame clones only, minus some. The table lists about 120,000 clones, about 77% of them singletons, with 4.5% to 6.5% in the top ten. Of note for this clone: Its antigen remains unknown.

The sample was peripheral blood, taken from a patient treated with radiotherapy plus ipilimumab. The sequence was collected from a human donor with non-small cell lung cancer who had a partial response to radiotherapy plus ipilimumab. The rearrangement links TRBV7-3 to TRBJ1-4; D might be TRBD1 (6 bases). The CDR3 is CASSLYPSTGMEEKLFF. CDR3 nucleotides: TGTGCCAGCAGCTTATACCCCAGTACAGGGATGGAAGAAAAACTGTTTTTT. The full variable domain, in which reference TRBV7-3 and TRBJ1-4 provide the parts outside the CDR3, is GAGVSQTPSNKVTEKGKYVELRCDPISGHTALYWYRQSLGQGPEFLIYFQGTGAADDSGLPNDRFFAVRPEGSVSTLKIQRTERGDSAVYLCASSLYPSTGMEEKLFFGSGTQLSVL.